This T cell receptor beta chain was retrieved from a study of CD8 T cells in Susac syndrome. Germline CDR1 and CDR2: LGHNT and FRNRAP. Trimming removed 7 bases at V and 3 bases at J, with 12 bases between. The CDR3 length is 13 residues. After extraction with the RNeasy kit, about 0.45 to 1 ug of the RNA was reverse transcribed using random hexamers. TCRdb reanalysed the immunoSEQ multiplex PCR reads using MiXCR and keeps one entry per CDR3 protein. Seen here are 200,000 or so distinct CDR3 sequences, about 95% observed once, and the top ten hold under 0.095%. This clonotype was sampled from a human donor with multiple sclerosis. Sequencing was performed on CD4+ T cells from PBMCs. J is TRBJ1-2 and V is TRBV12-5; D ambiguous. The CDR3 protein is CASANGRDYGYTF. CDR3 nucleotides: TGTGCTAGTGCCAACGGCCGAGACTATGGCTACACCTTC.